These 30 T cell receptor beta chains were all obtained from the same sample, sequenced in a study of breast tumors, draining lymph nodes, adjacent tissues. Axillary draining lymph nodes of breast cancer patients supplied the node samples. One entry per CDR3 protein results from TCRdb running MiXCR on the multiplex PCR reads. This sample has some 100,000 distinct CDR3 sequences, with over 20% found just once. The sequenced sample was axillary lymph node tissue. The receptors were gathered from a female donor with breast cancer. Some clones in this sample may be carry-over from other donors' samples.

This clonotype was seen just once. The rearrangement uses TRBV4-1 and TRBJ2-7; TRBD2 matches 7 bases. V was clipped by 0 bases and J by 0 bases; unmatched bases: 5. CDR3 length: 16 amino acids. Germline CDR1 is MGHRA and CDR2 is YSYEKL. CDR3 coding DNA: TGCGCCAGCAGCCAAGATTCGCGACTAGCCTCCTACGAGCAGTACTTC. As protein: CASSQDSRLASYEQYF.

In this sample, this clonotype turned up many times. CDR3 in amino acids: CASNWESGGSFYTF. The DNA for the CDR3 is TGTGCCAGCAACTGGGAGAGCGGGGGGTCATTCTACACCTTC. This rearrangement joins TRBV2 to TRBJ1-2; perhaps TRBD1 as D (5 bases). The V end lost 7 bases, the J end lost 10 bases, and 22 bases lay between the germline ends. The V gene's germline CDR1 is SNHLY and CDR2 FYNNEI. The CDR3 covers 14 residues.

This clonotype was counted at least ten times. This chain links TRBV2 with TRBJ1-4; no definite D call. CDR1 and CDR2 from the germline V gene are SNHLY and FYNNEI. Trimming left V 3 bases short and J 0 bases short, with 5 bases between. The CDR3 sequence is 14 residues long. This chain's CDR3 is CASSEQATNEKLFF. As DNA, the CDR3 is TGTGCCAGCAGTGAGCAGGCAACTAATGAAAAACTGTTTTTT.

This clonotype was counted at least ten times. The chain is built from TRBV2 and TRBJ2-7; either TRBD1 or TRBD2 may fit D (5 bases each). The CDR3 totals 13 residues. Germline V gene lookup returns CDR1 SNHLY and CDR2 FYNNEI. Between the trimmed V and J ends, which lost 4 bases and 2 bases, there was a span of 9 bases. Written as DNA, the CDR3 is TGTGCCAGCAGTGTGGGGACGGCCTACGAGCAGTACTTC. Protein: CASSVGTAYEQYF.

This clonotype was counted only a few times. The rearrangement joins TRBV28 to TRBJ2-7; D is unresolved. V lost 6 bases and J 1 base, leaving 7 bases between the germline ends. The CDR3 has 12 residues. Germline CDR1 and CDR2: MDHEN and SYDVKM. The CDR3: CASSILSYEQYF. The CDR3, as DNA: TGTGCCAGCAGCATTCTTTCCTACGAGCAGTACTTC.

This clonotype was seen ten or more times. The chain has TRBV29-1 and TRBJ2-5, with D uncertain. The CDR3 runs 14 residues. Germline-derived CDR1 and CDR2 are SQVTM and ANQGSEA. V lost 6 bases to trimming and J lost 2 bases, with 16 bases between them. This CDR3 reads CSVVKVGRQETQYF. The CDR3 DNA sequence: TGCAGCGTCGTAAAAGTCGGAAGACAAGAGACCCAGTACTTC.

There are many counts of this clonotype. The CDR3 sequence: CSAFRQGSNQPQHF. DNA for the CDR3: TGCAGTGCTTTCCGACAGGGTAGCAATCAGCCCCAGCATTTT. The V call is TRBV20-1, the J call TRBJ1-5; 7 nucleotides match TRBD1. CDR1 and CDR2 from the germline V gene are DFQATT and SNEGSKA (reference sequence). V shed 5 bases and J 0 bases; nucleotides not matched to a gene: 4. The CDR3 is 14 amino acids.

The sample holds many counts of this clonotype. The CDR3 is CASSELTSGSLHF. Here the CDR3 DNA reads TGTGCCAGCAGTGAACTAACCAGTGGTTCCCTCCACTTT. V usage is TRBV6-1 and J usage is TRBJ1-6; no clear D gene. Germline CDR1 and CDR2: MNHNS and SASEGT. The CDR3 loop spans 13 amino acids. V was cut by 2 bases and J by 14 bases, with 13 bases left in between.

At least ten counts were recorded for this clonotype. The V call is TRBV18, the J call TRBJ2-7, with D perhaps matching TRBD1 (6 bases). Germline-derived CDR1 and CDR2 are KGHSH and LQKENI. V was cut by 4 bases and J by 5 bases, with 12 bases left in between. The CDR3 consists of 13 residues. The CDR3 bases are TGTGCCAGCTCACAGGGAGACAGGAACGAGCAGTACTTC. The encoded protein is CASSQGDRNEQYF.

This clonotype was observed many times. CDR3 nucleotides: TGTGCCAGCAGTCCCAGGGCATGGGAGCAGTACTTC. Translation gives CASSPRAWEQYF. The chain carries TRBV5-8 and TRBJ2-7, with D maybe TRBD1 (5 bases). This CDR3 spans 12 amino acids. Germline loops: CDR1 SGHTS, CDR2 YDEGEE. V lost 5 bases, J lost 7 bases, and 13 bases lay in between.

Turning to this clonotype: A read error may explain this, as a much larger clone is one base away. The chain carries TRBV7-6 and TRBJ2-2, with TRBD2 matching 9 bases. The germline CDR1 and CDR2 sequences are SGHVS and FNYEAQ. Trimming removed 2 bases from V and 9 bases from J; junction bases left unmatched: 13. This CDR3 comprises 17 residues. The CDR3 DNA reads TGTGCCAGCAGCTTAATTGTAGCGGGAGATCCGCCCAGGGAGCTGTTTTTT. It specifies CASSLIVAGDPPRELFF.

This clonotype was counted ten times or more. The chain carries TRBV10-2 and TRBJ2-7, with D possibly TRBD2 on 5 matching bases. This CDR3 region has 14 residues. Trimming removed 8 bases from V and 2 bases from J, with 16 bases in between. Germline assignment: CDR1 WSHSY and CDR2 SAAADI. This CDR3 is CASLGTLATYEQYF. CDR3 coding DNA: TGCGCCAGCCTTGGCACATTAGCGACCTACGAGCAGTACTTC.

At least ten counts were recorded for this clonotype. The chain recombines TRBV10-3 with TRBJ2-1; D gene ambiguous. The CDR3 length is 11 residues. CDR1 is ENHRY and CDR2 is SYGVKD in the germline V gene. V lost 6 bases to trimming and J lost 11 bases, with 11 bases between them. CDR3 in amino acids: CAISLGSQQFF. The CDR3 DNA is TGTGCCATCAGCCTCGGTTCTCAGCAGTTCTTC.

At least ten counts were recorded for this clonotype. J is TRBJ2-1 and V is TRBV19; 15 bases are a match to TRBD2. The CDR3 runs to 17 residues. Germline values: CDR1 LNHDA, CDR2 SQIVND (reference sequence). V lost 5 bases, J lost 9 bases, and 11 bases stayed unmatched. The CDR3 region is CASSPITPGLAGGEQFF. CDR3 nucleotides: TGTGCCAGTAGTCCAATAACGCCGGGACTAGCGGGAGGTGAGCAGTTCTTC.

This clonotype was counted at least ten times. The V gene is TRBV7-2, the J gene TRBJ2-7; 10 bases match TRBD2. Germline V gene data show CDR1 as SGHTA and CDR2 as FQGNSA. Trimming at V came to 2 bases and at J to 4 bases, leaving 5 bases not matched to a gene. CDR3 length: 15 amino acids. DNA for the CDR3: TGTGCCAGCAGCTTATTGGGACTAGCGAGATACGAGCAGTACTTC. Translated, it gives CASSLLGLARYEQYF.

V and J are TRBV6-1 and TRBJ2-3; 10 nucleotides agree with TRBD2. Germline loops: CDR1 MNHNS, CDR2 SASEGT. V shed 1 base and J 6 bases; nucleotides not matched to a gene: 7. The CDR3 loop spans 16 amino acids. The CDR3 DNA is TGTGCCAGCAGTGAAGGGGGCCTAGCGGGAGCGGATACGCAGTATTTT. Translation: CASSEGGLAGADTQYF.

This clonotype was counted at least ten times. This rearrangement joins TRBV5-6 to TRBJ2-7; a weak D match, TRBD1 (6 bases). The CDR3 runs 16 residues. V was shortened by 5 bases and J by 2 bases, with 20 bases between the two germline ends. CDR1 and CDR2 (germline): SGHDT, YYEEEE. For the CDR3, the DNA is TGTGCCAGCAGATCACGCATCGTTGGACAGACCTACGAGCAGTACTTC. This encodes CASRSRIVGQTYEQYF.

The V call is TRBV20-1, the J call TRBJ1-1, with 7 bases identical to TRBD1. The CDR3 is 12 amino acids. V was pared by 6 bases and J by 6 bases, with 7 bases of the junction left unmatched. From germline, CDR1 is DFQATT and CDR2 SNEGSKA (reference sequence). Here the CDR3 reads CSAPRQGPEAFF. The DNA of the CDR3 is TGCAGTGCCCCCCGACAGGGACCTGAAGCTTTCTTT.

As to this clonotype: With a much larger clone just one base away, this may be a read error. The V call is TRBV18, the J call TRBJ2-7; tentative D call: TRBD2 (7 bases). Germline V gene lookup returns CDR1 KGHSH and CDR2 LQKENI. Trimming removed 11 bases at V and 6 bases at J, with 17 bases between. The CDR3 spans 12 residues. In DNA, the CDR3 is TGTGCCTGCGGCGGGGGCAAGTTCGAGCAGTACTTC. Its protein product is CACGGGKFEQYF.

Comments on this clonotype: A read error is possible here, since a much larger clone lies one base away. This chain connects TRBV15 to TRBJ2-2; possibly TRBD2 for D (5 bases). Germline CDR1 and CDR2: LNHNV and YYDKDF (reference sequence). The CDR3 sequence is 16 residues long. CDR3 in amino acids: CATSRDSPQNTGELVF. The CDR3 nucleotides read TGTGCCACCAGCAGAGATTCACCACAGAACACCGGGGAGCTGGTTTTT. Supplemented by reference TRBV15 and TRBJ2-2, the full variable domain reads DAMVIQNPRYQVTQFGKPVTLSCSQTLNHNVMYWYQQKSSQAPKLLFHYYDKDFNNEADTPDNFQSRRPNTSFCFLDIRSPGLGDTAMYLCATSRDSPQNTGELVFGEGSRLTVL.

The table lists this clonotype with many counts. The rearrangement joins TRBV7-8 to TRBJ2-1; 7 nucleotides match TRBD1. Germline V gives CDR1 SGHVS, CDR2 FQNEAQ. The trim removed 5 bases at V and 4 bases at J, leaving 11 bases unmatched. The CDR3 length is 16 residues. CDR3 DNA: TGTGCCAGCAGCACCATGACAGGGATTCTTTACAATGAGCAGTTCTTC. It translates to CASSTMTGILYNEQFF.

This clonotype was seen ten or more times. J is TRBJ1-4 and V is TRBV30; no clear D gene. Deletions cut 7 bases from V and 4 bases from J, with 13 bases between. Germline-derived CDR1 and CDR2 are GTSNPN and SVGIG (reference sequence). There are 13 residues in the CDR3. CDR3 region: CASDGKSNEKLFF. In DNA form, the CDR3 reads TGTGCCTCTGACGGGAAGAGTAATGAAAAACTGTTTTTT.

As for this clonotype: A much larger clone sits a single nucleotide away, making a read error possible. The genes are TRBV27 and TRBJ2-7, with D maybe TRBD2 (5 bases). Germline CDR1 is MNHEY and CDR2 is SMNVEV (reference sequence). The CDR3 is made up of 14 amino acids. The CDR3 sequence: CASSLSSGSYEQHF. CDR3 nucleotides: TGTGCCAGCAGTTTATCGAGTGGGAGTTACGAGCAGCACTTC.

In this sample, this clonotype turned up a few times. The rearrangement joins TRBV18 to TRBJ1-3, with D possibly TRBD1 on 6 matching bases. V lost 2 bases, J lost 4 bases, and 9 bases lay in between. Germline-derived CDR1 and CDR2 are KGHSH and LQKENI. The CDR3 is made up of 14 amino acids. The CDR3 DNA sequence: TGTGCCAGCTCACCATCCGACAGGGGAAACACCATATATTTT. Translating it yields CASSPSDRGNTIYF.

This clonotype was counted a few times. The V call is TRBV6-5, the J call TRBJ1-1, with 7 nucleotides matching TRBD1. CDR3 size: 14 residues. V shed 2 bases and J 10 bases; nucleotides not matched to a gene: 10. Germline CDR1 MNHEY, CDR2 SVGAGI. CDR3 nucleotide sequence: TGTGCCAGCAGTTACCTTGACAGGGTTGCGGCAGCTTTCTTT. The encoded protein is CASSYLDRVAAAFF.

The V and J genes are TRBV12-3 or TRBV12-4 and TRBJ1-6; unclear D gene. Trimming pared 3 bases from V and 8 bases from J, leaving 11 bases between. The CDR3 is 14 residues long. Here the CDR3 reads CASSFMSGDSPLHF. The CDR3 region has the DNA TGTGCCAGCAGTTTTATGAGCGGGGATTCACCCCTCCACTTT.

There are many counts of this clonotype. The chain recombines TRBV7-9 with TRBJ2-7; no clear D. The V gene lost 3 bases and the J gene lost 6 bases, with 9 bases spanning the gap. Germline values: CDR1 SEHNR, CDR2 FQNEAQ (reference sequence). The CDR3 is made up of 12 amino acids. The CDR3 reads CASSFDLFEQYF. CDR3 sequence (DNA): TGTGCCAGCAGCTTCGACCTTTTCGAGCAGTACTTC.

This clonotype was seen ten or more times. CDR3 coding DNA: TGTGCCAGCAGCTTGAGTTGGTATCGGAATTCACCCCTCCACTTT. Encoded protein: CASSLSWYRNSPLHF. The chain employs TRBV5-5 and TRBJ1-6; D ambiguous. CDR3 length: 15 residues. Deletions cut 1 base from V and 7 bases from J, with 12 bases between. The V gene's germline CDR1 is SGHKS and CDR2 YYEKEE (reference sequence).

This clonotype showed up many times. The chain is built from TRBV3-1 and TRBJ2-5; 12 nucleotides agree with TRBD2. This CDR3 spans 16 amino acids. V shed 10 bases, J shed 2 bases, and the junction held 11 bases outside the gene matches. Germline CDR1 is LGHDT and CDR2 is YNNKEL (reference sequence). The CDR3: CATDSGTSGPQETQYF. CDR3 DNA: TGTGCCACGGACTCCGGGACTAGCGGGCCTCAAGAGACCCAGTACTTC.

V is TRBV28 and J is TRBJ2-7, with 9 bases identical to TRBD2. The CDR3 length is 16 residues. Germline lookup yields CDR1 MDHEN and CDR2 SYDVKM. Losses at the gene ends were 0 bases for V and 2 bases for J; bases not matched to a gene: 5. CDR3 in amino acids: CASSLWTSGSTYEQYF. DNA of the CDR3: TGTGCCAGCAGTTTATGGACTAGCGGAAGCACCTACGAGCAGTACTTC.